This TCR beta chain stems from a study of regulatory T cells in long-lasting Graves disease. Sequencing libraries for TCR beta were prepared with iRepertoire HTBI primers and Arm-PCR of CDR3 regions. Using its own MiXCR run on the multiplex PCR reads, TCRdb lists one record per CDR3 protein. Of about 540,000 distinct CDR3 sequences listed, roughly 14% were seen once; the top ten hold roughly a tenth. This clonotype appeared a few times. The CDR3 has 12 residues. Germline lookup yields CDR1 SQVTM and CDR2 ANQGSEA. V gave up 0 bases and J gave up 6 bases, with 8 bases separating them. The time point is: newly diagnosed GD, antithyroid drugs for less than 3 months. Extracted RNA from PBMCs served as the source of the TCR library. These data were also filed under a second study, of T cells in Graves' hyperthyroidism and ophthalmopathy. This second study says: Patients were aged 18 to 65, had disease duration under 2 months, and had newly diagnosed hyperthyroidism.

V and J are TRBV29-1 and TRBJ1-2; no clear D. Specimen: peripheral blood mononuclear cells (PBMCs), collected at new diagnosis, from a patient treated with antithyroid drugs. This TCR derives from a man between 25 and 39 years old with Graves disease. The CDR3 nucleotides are TGCAGCGTTGAAGATTATGGCCATGGCTACACCTTC. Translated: CSVEDYGHGYTF.